These T cell receptor beta chains were read from a single sample in a study of shared clonotypes between healthy human individuals. Sequencing used immunoSEQ multiplex PCR; TCRdb keeps in-frame clones, though not all of them. In the table there are around 1.1 million clones, around 82% of which are singletons. Material for sequencing was memory CD4+ T cells from PBMCs. All receptors come from a man aged 18-30 years in good health. Some clones in this sample may be carry-over from other donors' samples. CDR3s include the opening cysteine and the closing phenylalanine or tryptophan. Fields, in order: J gene, clone size, D gene, V gene, CDR3 length, CDR3 DNA, CDR3 protein. The D gene is left open where the match is weak. Expanded clones get a size class; other rows say once, few or many, or leave the size out.

J gene: TRBJ2-3
clone size: .
D gene: .
V gene: TRBV28
CDR3 length: 16
CDR3 DNA: TGTGCCAGCAGTATCCAGGCGGCGGGCTACACAGATACGCAGTATTTT
CDR3 protein: CASSIQAAGYTDTQYF

J gene: TRBJ2-1
clone size: .
D gene: .
V gene: TRBV15
CDR3 length: 17
CDR3 DNA: TGTGCCACCAGCAGACCATACGGCAGCGCCCGTGGGAATGAGCAGTTCTTC
CDR3 protein: CATSRPYGSARGNEQFF

J gene: TRBJ2-3
clone size: once
D gene: .
V gene: TRBV5-1
CDR3 length: 14
CDR3 DNA: TGCGCCAGCAGCTTGGGGACCCAGGGAGATACGCAGTATTTT
CDR3 protein: CASSLGTQGDTQYF

J gene: TRBJ2-7
clone size: .
D gene: TRBD2
V gene: TRBV30
CDR3 length: 14
CDR3 DNA: TGTGCCTGGAGGCGGGAGGCCCCTCCCTACGAGCAGTACTTC
CDR3 protein: CAWRREAPPYEQYF

J gene: TRBJ1-1
clone size: .
D gene: TRBD1
V gene: TRBV7-9
CDR3 length: 14
CDR3 DNA: TGTGCCAGCAGCCAAGGGACAGGGAACACTGAAGCTTTCTTT
CDR3 protein: CASSQGTGNTEAFF

J gene: TRBJ1-2
clone size: .
D gene: .
V gene: TRBV6-5
CDR3 length: 14
CDR3 DNA: TGTGCCAGCAGTTACTTGGGGAAGGGGTATGGCTACACCTTC
CDR3 protein: CASSYLGKGYGYTF

J gene: TRBJ1-1
clone size: .
D gene: .
V gene: TRBV2
CDR3 length: 14
CDR3 DNA: TGTGCCAGCAACCCACTTACAGGGCTTACTGAAGCTTTCTTT
CDR3 protein: CASNPLTGLTEAFF

J gene: TRBJ1-3
clone size: .
D gene: .
V gene: TRBV18
CDR3 length: 14
CDR3 DNA: TGTGCCAGCTCACCGGGGGTTTCTGGAAACACCATATATTTT
CDR3 protein: CASSPGVSGNTIYF

J gene: TRBJ2-1
clone size: .
D gene: .
V gene: TRBV5-1
CDR3 length: 14
CDR3 DNA: TGCGCCAGCAGCTTGGCCTCATCCTACAATGAGCAGTTCTTC
CDR3 protein: CASSLASSYNEQFF

J gene: TRBJ2-5
clone size: .
D gene: .
V gene: TRBV4-1
CDR3 length: 14
CDR3 DNA: TGCGCCAGCGGTCGAGGTTGGGGCCAAGAGACCCAGTACTTC
CDR3 protein: CASGRGWGQETQYF

J gene: TRBJ2-3
clone size: .
D gene: .
V gene: TRBV6-6
CDR3 length: 14
CDR3 DNA: TGTGCCAGCAGTCCCCACGGTTTCACAGATACGCAGTATTTT
CDR3 protein: CASSPHGFTDTQYF

J gene: TRBJ1-3
clone size: .
D gene: .
V gene: TRBV28
CDR3 length: 15
CDR3 DNA: TGTGCCAGCACCCCCCCGGGGGGGAGGGGAAACACCATATATTTT
CDR3 protein: CASTPPGGRGNTIYF

J gene: TRBJ2-7
clone size: .
D gene: .
V gene: TRBV28
CDR3 length: 13
CDR3 DNA: TGTGCCAGCAGTCCGGGGACACTTCACGAGCAGTACTTC
CDR3 protein: CASSPGTLHEQYF

J gene: TRBJ1-1
clone size: medium-sized
D gene: .
V gene: TRBV5-4
CDR3 length: 12
CDR3 DNA: TGTGCCAGCAGCTCCAGGGGTACTGAAGCTTTCTTT
CDR3 protein: CASSSRGTEAFF

J gene: TRBJ2-1
clone size: .
D gene: TRBD2
V gene: TRBV19
CDR3 length: 15
CDR3 DNA: TGTGCCAGTAGTAAGCTCGGGGAGGGGTACAATGAGCAGTTCTTC
CDR3 protein: CASSKLGEGYNEQFF

J gene: TRBJ2-7
clone size: many
D gene: .
V gene: TRBV7-2
CDR3 length: 15
CDR3 DNA: TGTGCCAGCAGCTTAGCGGACACGATTACCTACGAGCAGTACTTC
CDR3 protein: CASSLADTITYEQYF

J gene: TRBJ2-3
clone size: .
D gene: .
V gene: TRBV9
CDR3 length: 16
CDR3 DNA: TGTGCCAGCAGCGTAGGCCCCGGGGAGACGGCAGATACGCAGTATTTT
CDR3 protein: CASSVGPGETADTQYF

J gene: TRBJ2-1
clone size: few
D gene: TRBD2
V gene: TRBV25-1
CDR3 length: 17
CDR3 DNA: TGTGCCAGCAGTGAAGGAGCTAGCGGGTGGAACTACAATGAGCAGTTCTTC
CDR3 protein: CASSEGASGWNYNEQFF

J gene: TRBJ1-1
clone size: .
D gene: .
V gene: TRBV2
CDR3 length: 15
CDR3 DNA: TGTGCCAGCAGTGGGAGTGGGGGTAGTAACACTGAAGCTTTCTTT
CDR3 protein: CASSGSGGSNTEAFF

J gene: TRBJ2-5
clone size: .
D gene: .
V gene: TRBV7-2
CDR3 length: 13
CDR3 DNA: TGTGCCAGCAGCTACTCTCCCAGGGGGACCCAGTACTTC
CDR3 protein: CASSYSPRGTQYF

J gene: TRBJ1-5
clone size: .
D gene: .
V gene: TRBV7-3
CDR3 length: 14
CDR3 DNA: TGTGCCAGCAGCCCCGTAGGTTGGAATCAGCCCCAGCATTTT
CDR3 protein: CASSPVGWNQPQHF

J gene: TRBJ2-1
clone size: once
D gene: TRBD1
V gene: TRBV7-9
CDR3 length: 16
CDR3 DNA: TGTGCCAGCAGCCCCATGGGACAGGGGCGTTTCAATGAGCAGTTCTTC
CDR3 protein: CASSPMGQGRFNEQFF

J gene: TRBJ1-1
clone size: many
D gene: .
V gene: TRBV27
CDR3 length: 15
CDR3 DNA: TGTGCCAGCAGTTTATCTGGGACGGCGAACACTGAAGCTTTCTTT
CDR3 protein: CASSLSGTANTEAFF

J gene: TRBJ2-7
clone size: .
D gene: .
V gene: TRBV5-6
CDR3 length: 13
CDR3 DNA: TGTGCCAGCAGCCGGTGGGGGACCTACGAGCAGTACTTC
CDR3 protein: CASSRWGTYEQYF

J gene: TRBJ2-4
clone size: few
D gene: .
V gene: TRBV9
CDR3 length: 15
CDR3 DNA: TGTGCCAGCAGCGTAGAAGGCAGCCGTATGGGCATTCAGTACTTC
CDR3 protein: CASSVEGSRMGIQYF

J gene: TRBJ1-2
clone size: .
D gene: .
V gene: TRBV28
CDR3 length: 13
CDR3 DNA: TGTGCCAGCAGTTTGACAGATTTCTATGGCTACACCTTC
CDR3 protein: CASSLTDFYGYTF

J gene: TRBJ1-1
clone size: .
D gene: TRBD1
V gene: TRBV7-9
CDR3 length: 18
CDR3 DNA: TGTGCCAGCAGCCCAATGCCCCGGGACAGCTTCATGAACACTGAAGCTTTCTTT
CDR3 protein: CASSPMPRDSFMNTEAFF

J gene: TRBJ2-5
clone size: .
D gene: TRBD1
V gene: TRBV2
CDR3 length: 13
CDR3 DNA: TGTGCCAGCAGTCCGCAGGGGGCGAGGGAGCAGTACTTC
CDR3 protein: CASSPQGAREQYF

J gene: TRBJ2-7
clone size: .
D gene: TRBD2
V gene: TRBV4-1
CDR3 length: 16
CDR3 DNA: TGCGCCAGCAGCCAAGGGCCTAGCGGGAGACTCTACGAGCAGTACTTC
CDR3 protein: CASSQGPSGRLYEQYF

J gene: TRBJ1-5
clone size: .
D gene: .
V gene: TRBV19
CDR3 length: 14
CDR3 DNA: TGTGCCAGTAGTGTGGACGGCCTCAATCAGCCCCAGCATTTT
CDR3 protein: CASSVDGLNQPQHF

J gene: TRBJ2-7
clone size: .
D gene: TRBD1
V gene: TRBV29-1
CDR3 length: 14
CDR3 DNA: TGCAGCGTTGATGCAGGGGGCGTGGGCGACGAGCAGTACTTC
CDR3 protein: CSVDAGGVGDEQYF

J gene: TRBJ2-7
clone size: once
D gene: .
V gene: TRBV5-8
CDR3 length: 15
CDR3 DNA: TGTGCCAGCAGCTTACAGGAGATTCCCTCCTACGAGCAGTACTTC
CDR3 protein: CASSLQEIPSYEQYF

J gene: TRBJ2-2
clone size: many
D gene: TRBD1
V gene: TRBV5-8
CDR3 length: 15
CDR3 DNA: TGTGCCAGCAGCTTGCCTGGGACAGGCGGCGGGGAGCTGTTTTTT
CDR3 protein: CASSLPGTGGGELFF

J gene: TRBJ1-2
clone size: .
D gene: .
V gene: TRBV28
CDR3 length: 14
CDR3 DNA: TGTGCCAGCAGTTTAGGACAGCAAACCTATGGCTACACCTTC
CDR3 protein: CASSLGQQTYGYTF

J gene: TRBJ1-5
clone size: few
D gene: .
V gene: TRBV6-6
CDR3 length: 14
CDR3 DNA: TGTGCCAGCAGTTACCTGGTCGCTGGTCAGCCCCAGCATTTT
CDR3 protein: CASSYLVAGQPQHF

J gene: TRBJ2-2
clone size: .
D gene: .
V gene: TRBV6-5
CDR3 length: 14
CDR3 DNA: TGTGCCAGCAGTTACTTGGGGGAGGTCGGGGAGCTGTTTTTT
CDR3 protein: CASSYLGEVGELFF

J gene: TRBJ1-1
clone size: .
D gene: .
V gene: TRBV29-1
CDR3 length: 15
CDR3 DNA: TGCAGCGTTGCGGAGGCTCTTCTGGGGAACACTGAAGCTTTCTTT
CDR3 protein: CSVAEALLGNTEAFF

J gene: TRBJ2-7
clone size: .
D gene: TRBD2
V gene: TRBV5-4
CDR3 length: 17
CDR3 DNA: TGTGCCAGCAGCTCGCTCGTCGCGGGGGGGAGCTCCTACGAGCAGTACTTC
CDR3 protein: CASSSLVAGGSSYEQYF

J gene: TRBJ1-1
clone size: .
D gene: .
V gene: TRBV29-1
CDR3 length: 16
CDR3 DNA: TGCAGCGTCGCCGGTTTTCAGACAGCTTCCAACACTGAAGCTTTCTTT
CDR3 protein: CSVAGFQTASNTEAFF

J gene: TRBJ2-3
clone size: once
D gene: .
V gene: TRBV27
CDR3 length: 14
CDR3 DNA: TGTGCCAGCAGTTTTCGGGCCACCCCAGATACGCAGTATTTT
CDR3 protein: CASSFRATPDTQYF

J gene: TRBJ2-2
clone size: .
D gene: .
V gene: TRBV5-1
CDR3 length: 17
CDR3 DNA: TGCGCCAGCAGCTTTTCCCCGGCGGGAACGAACACCGGGGAGCTGTTTTTT
CDR3 protein: CASSFSPAGTNTGELFF

J gene: TRBJ1-2
clone size: .
D gene: .
V gene: TRBV7-8
CDR3 length: 15
CDR3 DNA: TGTGCCAGCAGCTCCCGGGCCGCTCCCGATTATGGCTACACCTTC
CDR3 protein: CASSSRAAPDYGYTF

J gene: TRBJ1-1
clone size: .
D gene: .
V gene: TRBV5-1
CDR3 length: 13
CDR3 DNA: TGCGCCAGCAGCTTGGGGAGGGACACTGAAGCTTTCTTT
CDR3 protein: CASSLGRDTEAFF

J gene: TRBJ2-2
clone size: few
D gene: .
V gene: TRBV5-1
CDR3 length: 16
CDR3 DNA: TGCGCCAGCAGCTTGGAGGGGGACGTCTGGACCGGGGAGCTGTTTTTT
CDR3 protein: CASSLEGDVWTGELFF

J gene: TRBJ1-4
clone size: .
D gene: .
V gene: TRBV6-5
CDR3 length: 14
CDR3 DNA: TGTGCCAGCAGTTACTCGTCCGGGACACAAAAACTGTTTTTT
CDR3 protein: CASSYSSGTQKLFF

J gene: TRBJ2-2
clone size: .
D gene: TRBD2
V gene: TRBV7-3
CDR3 length: 16
CDR3 DNA: TGTGCCAGCAGCCCCCCGGGGGGAGCGGGGACCGGGGAGCTGTTTTTT
CDR3 protein: CASSPPGGAGTGELFF

J gene: TRBJ2-3
clone size: .
D gene: TRBD2
V gene: TRBV9
CDR3 length: 16
CDR3 DNA: TGTGCCAGCAGCGCCCAAGCGGGGACTTCCACAGATACGCAGTATTTT
CDR3 protein: CASSAQAGTSTDTQYF

J gene: TRBJ2-3
clone size: .
D gene: .
V gene: TRBV4-1
CDR3 length: 16
CDR3 DNA: TGCGCCAGCAGCCAACCCAGCGGAGGAGGCACAGATACGCAGTATTTT
CDR3 protein: CASSQPSGGGTDTQYF

J gene: TRBJ2-3
clone size: .
D gene: .
V gene: TRBV7-3
CDR3 length: 15
CDR3 DNA: TGTGCCAGCAGCTTAGAAGGGAGCCGCACAGATACGCAGTATTTT
CDR3 protein: CASSLEGSRTDTQYF

J gene: TRBJ1-2
clone size: .
D gene: TRBD1
V gene: TRBV5-1
CDR3 length: 16
CDR3 DNA: TGCGCCAGCAGCCCAAATACCCGGGACAGGGTGTATGGCTACACCTTC
CDR3 protein: CASSPNTRDRVYGYTF

J gene: TRBJ2-2
clone size: .
D gene: TRBD1
V gene: TRBV5-4
CDR3 length: 16
CDR3 DNA: TGTGCCAGCAGCCTTTGGACAGGGGAGAACACCGGGGAGCTGTTTTTT
CDR3 protein: CASSLWTGENTGELFF

J gene: TRBJ2-7
clone size: .
D gene: .
V gene: TRBV28
CDR3 length: 10
CDR3 DNA: TGTGCCACAGGGCTATACGAGCAGTACTTC
CDR3 protein: CATGLYEQYF

J gene: TRBJ2-1
clone size: .
D gene: .
V gene: TRBV4-3
CDR3 length: 14
CDR3 DNA: TGCGCCAGCAGCTCGCATTGGGCCTCCGATGAGCAGTTCTTC
CDR3 protein: CASSSHWASDEQFF

J gene: TRBJ1-5
clone size: .
D gene: .
V gene: TRBV4-1
CDR3 length: 15
CDR3 DNA: TGCGCCAGCAGCCATAGAAGGGGCCCATCCATACCCCAGCATTTT
CDR3 protein: CASSHRRGPSIPQHF

J gene: TRBJ2-3
clone size: .
D gene: .
V gene: TRBV7-2
CDR3 length: 13
CDR3 DNA: TGTGCCAGCAAAAGGCGGGACGGGGATACGCAGTATTTT
CDR3 protein: CASKRRDGDTQYF

J gene: TRBJ1-1
clone size: .
D gene: TRBD1
V gene: TRBV7-3
CDR3 length: 15
CDR3 DNA: TGTGCCGGCCGCGTAGGGGGGGACAGCAACACTGAAGCTTTCTTT
CDR3 protein: CAGRVGGDSNTEAFF

J gene: TRBJ2-7
clone size: .
D gene: .
V gene: TRBV28
CDR3 length: 14
CDR3 DNA: TGTGCCAGCAGTTTAGGTGAGCCCCCATACGAGCAGTACTTC
CDR3 protein: CASSLGEPPYEQYF

J gene: TRBJ2-7
clone size: many
D gene: .
V gene: TRBV6-1
CDR3 length: 14
CDR3 DNA: TGTGCCAGCATGGATGGAGGGATCTCCTACGAGCAGTACTTC
CDR3 protein: CASMDGGISYEQYF

J gene: TRBJ2-3
clone size: .
D gene: TRBD2
V gene: TRBV27
CDR3 length: 17
CDR3 DNA: TGTGCCAGCAGCACCAGTCTTAGGACTAGCGGACCCAGTACGCAGTATTTT
CDR3 protein: CASSTSLRTSGPSTQYF

J gene: TRBJ1-2
clone size: .
D gene: TRBD1
V gene: TRBV6-1
CDR3 length: 15
CDR3 DNA: TGTGCCAGCAGTGTAGGACAGGGGGCGGTCTATGGCTACACCTTC
CDR3 protein: CASSVGQGAVYGYTF